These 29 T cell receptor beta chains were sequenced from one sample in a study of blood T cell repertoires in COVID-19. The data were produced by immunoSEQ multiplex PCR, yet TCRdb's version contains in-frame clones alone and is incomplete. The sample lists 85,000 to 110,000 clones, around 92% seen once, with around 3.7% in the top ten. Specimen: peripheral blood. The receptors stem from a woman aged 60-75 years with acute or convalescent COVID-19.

CDR3 bases: TGTGCCAGCAGGACCCTGTTGGGGGCGGCAACTAATGAGCAGTTCTTC. This codes for CASRTLLGAATNEQFF. J is TRBJ2-1 and V is TRBV2, with D possibly being TRBD1 (6 bases). Trimming pared 6 bases from V and 7 bases from J, leaving 22 bases between. The germline V gene encodes CDR1 SNHLY and CDR2 FYNNEI. The CDR3 has 16 amino acids.

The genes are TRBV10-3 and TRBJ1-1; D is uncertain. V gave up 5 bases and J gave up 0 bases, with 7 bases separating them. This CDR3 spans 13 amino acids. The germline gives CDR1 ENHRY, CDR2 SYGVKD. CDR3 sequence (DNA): TGTGCCATCAGTCCATCAGTGAACACTGAAGCTTTCTTT. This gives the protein CAISPSVNTEAFF.

CDR3 sequence: CASSLLGGQGNSPLHF. For the CDR3, the DNA is TGCGCCAGCAGCTTGCTGGGCGGACAGGGCAATTCACCCCTCCACTTT. The chain links TRBV5-1 to TRBJ1-6; 8 nucleotides line up with TRBD1. Germline CDR1 reads SGHRS; CDR2 reads YFSETQ. V shed 1 base and J 7 bases; nucleotides not matched to a gene: 7. The CDR3 spans 16 residues.

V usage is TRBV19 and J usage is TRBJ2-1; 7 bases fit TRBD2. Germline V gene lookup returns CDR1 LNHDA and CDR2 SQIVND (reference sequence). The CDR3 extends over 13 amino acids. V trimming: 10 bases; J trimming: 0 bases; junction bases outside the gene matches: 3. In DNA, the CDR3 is TGTGCCACGGGCGGGAGCTCCTACAATGAGCAGTTCTTC. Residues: CATGGSSYNEQFF.

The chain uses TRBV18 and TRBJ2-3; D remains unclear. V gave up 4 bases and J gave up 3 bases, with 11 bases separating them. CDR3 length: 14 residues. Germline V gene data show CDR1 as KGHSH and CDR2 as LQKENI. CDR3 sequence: CASSRTMLTDTQYF. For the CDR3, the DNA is TGTGCCAGCTCACGAACAATGCTGACAGATACGCAGTATTTT.

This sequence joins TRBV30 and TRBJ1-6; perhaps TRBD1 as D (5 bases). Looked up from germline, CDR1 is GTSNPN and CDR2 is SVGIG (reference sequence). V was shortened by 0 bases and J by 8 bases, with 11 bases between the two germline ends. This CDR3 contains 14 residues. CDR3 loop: CAWSVSARDSPLHF. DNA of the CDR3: TGTGCCTGGAGTGTCTCTGCCAGGGATTCACCCCTCCACTTT.

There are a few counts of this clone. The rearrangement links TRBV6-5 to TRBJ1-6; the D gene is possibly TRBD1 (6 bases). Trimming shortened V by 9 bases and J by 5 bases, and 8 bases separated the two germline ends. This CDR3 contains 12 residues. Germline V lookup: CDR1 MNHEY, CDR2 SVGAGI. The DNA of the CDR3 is TGTGCCAGTAAGGGGGATAATTCACCCCTCCACTTT. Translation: CASKGDNSPLHF.

The CDR3: CASSFRGFGNTIYF. The DNA of the CDR3 is TGTGCCAGCAGCTTCAGGGGATTTGGAAACACCATATATTTT. The chain uses TRBV6-2 or TRBV6-3 and TRBJ1-3; a possible D gene is TRBD1 (6 bases). Looked up from germline, CDR1 is MNHEY and CDR2 is SVGEGT. V was pared by 6 bases and J by 3 bases, with 12 bases between. This CDR3 has 14 residues.

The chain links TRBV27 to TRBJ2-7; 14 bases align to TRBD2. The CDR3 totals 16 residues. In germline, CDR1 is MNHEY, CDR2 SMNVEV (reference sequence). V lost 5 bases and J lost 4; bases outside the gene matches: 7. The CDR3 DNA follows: TGTGCCAGCAGTAGACGAGGGACTAGCGGGAGTTACGAGCAGTACTTC. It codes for CASSRRGTSGSYEQYF.

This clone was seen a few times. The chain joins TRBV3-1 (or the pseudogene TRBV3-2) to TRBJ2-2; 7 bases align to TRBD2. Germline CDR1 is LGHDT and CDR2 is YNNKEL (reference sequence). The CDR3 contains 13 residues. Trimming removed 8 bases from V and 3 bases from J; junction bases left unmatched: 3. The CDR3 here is CASGEGDTGELFF. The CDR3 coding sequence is TGTGCCAGCGGGGAGGGAGACACCGGGGAGCTGTTTTTT.

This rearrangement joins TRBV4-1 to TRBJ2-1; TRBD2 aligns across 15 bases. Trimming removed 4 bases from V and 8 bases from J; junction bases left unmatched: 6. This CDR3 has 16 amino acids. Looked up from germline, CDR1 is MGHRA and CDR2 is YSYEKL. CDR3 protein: CASSPAGLAGGYEQFF. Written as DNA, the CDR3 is TGCGCCAGCAGCCCAGCGGGACTAGCGGGAGGCTATGAGCAGTTCTTC.

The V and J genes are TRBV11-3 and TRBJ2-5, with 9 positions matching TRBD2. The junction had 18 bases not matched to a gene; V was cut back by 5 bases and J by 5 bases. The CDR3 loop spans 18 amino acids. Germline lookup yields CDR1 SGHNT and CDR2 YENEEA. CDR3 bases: TGTGCCAGCAGCCATAAGCGGGCGGGAGGGCCAGTCGGGGAGACCCAGTACTTC. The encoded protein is CASSHKRAGGPVGETQYF.

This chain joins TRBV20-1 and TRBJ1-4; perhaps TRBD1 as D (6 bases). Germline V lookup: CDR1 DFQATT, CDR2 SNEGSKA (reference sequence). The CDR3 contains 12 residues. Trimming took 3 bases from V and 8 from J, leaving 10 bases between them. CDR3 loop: CSASAGAEKLFF. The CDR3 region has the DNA TGCAGTGCTAGTGCAGGGGCGGAAAAACTGTTTTTT.

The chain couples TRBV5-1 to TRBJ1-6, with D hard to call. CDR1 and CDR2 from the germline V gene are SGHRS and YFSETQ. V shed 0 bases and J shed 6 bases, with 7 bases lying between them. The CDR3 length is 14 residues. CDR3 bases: TGCGCCAGCAGCTTGGATGGCAGTAATTCACCCCTCCACTTT. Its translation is CASSLDGSNSPLHF. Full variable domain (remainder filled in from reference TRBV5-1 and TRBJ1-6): KAGVTQTPRYLIKTRGQQVTLSCSPISGHRSVSWYQQTPGQGLQFLFEYFSETQRNKGNFPGRFSGRQFSNSRSEMNVSTLELGDSALYLCASSLDGSNSPLHFGNGTRLTVT.

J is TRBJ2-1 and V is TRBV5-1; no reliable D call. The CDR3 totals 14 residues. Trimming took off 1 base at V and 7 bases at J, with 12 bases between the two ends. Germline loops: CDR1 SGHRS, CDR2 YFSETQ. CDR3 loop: CASSLRGSGNEQFF. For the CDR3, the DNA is TGCGCCAGCAGCTTGAGAGGTTCTGGGAATGAGCAGTTCTTC. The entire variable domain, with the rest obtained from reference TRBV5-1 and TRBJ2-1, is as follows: KAGVTQTPRYLIKTRGQQVTLSCSPISGHRSVSWYQQTPGQGLQFLFEYFSETQRNKGNFPGRFSGRQFSNSRSEMNVSTLELGDSALYLCASSLRGSGNEQFFGPGTRLTVL.

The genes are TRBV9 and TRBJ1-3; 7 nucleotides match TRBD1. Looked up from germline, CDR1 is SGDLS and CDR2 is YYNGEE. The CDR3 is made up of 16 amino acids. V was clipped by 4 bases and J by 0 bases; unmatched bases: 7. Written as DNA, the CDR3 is TGTGCCAGCAGCCGACAGGGTACAAGCTCTGGAAACACCATATATTTT. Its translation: CASSRQGTSSGNTIYF.

CDR3 bases: TGTGCCAGCAGCCGGGGACAGGGGGATTTGAACACTGAAGCTTTCTTT. As protein: CASSRGQGDLNTEAFF. The J gene is TRBJ1-1, the V gene TRBV5-4; 11 bases are a match to TRBD1. Unmatched junction bases numbered 5, after V lost 4 bases and J lost 0 bases. Germline V gene data show CDR1 as SGHNT and CDR2 as YYREEE (reference sequence). The CDR3 sequence is 16 residues long.

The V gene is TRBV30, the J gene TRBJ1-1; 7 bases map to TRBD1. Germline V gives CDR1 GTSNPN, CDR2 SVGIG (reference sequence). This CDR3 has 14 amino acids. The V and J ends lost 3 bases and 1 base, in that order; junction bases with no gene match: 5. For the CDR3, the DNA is TGTGCCTGGAGCAAGGGACAGAAGAACACTGAAGCTTTCTTT. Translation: CAWSKGQKNTEAFF.

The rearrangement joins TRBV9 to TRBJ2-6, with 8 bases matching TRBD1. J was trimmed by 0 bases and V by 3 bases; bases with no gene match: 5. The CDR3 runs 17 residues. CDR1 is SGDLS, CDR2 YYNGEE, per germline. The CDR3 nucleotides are TGTGCCAGCAGCGCAAGACAGGGGCGCTCTGGGGCCAACGTCCTGACTTTC. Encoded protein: CASSARQGRSGANVLTF.

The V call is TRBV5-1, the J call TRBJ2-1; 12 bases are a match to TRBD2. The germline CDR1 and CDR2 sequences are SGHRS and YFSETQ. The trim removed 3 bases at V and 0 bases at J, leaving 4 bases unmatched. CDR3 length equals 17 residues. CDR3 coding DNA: TGCGCCAGCAGCTCCCGGACTAGCGGGACCTCCTACAATGAGCAGTTCTTC. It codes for CASSSRTSGTSYNEQFF.

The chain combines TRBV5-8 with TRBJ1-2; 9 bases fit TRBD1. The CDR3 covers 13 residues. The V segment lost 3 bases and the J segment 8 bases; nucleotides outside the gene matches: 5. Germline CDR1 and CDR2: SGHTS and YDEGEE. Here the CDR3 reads CASSWGQGSGYTF. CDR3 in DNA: TGTGCCAGCAGCTGGGGACAGGGCAGCGGCTACACCTTC.

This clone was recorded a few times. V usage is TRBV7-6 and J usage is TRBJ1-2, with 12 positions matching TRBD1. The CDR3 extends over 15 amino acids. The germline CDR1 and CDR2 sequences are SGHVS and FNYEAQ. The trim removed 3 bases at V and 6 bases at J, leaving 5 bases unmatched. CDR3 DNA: TGTGCCAGCAGCTTTCTGGGACAGGGGGCAGATGGCTACACCTTC. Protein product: CASSFLGQGADGYTF.

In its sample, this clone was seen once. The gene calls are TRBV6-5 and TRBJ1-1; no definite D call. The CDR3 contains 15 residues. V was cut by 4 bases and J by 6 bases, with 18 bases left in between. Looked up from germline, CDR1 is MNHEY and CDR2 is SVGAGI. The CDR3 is CASSFQTINRAEAFF. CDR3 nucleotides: TGTGCCAGCAGTTTCCAAACGATCAACCGGGCTGAAGCTTTCTTT.

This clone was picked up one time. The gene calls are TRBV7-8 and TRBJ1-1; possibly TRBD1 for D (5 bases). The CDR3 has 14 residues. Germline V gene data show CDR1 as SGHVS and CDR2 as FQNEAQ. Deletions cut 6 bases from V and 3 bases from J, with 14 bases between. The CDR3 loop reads CASRFQGRDTEAFF. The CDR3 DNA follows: TGTGCCAGCAGGTTTCAGGGTAGAGACACTGAAGCTTTCTTT.

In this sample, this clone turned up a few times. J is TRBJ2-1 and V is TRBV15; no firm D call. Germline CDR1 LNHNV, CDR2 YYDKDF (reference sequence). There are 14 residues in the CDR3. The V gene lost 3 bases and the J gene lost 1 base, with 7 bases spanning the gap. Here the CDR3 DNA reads TGTGCCACCAGCAGGAAGACTTCCTACAATGAGCAGTTCTTC. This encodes CATSRKTSYNEQFF.

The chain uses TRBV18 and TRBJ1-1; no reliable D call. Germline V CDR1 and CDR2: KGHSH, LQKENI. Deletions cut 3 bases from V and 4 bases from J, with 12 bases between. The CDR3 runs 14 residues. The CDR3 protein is CASSPSSGSTEAFF. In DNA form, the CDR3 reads TGTGCCAGCTCACCCTCCAGCGGGAGCACTGAAGCTTTCTTT. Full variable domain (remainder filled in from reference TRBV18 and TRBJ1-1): NAGVMQNPRHLVRRRGQEARLRCSPMKGHSHVYWYRQLPEEGLKFMVYLQKENIIDESGMPKERFSAEFPKEGPSILRIQQVVRGDSAAYFCASSPSSGSTEAFFGQGTRLTVV.

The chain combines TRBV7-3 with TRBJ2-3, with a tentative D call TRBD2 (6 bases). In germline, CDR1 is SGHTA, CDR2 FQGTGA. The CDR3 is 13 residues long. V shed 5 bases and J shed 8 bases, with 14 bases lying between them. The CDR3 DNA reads TGTGCCAGCAGCACCGGGGCGCGGGGTACGCAGTATTTT. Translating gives CASSTGARGTQYF.

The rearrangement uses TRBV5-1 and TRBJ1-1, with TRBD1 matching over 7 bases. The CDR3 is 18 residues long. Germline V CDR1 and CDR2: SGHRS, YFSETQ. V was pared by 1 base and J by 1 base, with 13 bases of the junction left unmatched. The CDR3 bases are TGCGCCAGCAGCTTGAACCCTACAGGGGTGGTCTCGAACACTGAAGCTTTCTTT. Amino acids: CASSLNPTGVVSNTEAFF. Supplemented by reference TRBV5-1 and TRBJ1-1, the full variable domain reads KAGVTQTPRYLIKTRGQQVTLSCSPISGHRSVSWYQQTPGQGLQFLFEYFSETQRNKGNFPGRFSGRQFSNSRSEMNVSTLELGDSALYLCASSLNPTGVVSNTEAFFGQGTRLTVV.

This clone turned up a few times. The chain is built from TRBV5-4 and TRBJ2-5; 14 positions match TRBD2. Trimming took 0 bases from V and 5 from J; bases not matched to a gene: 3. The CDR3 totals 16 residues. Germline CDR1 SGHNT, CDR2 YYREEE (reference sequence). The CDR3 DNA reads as TGTGCCAGCAGCTTGGCTGGGACTAGCGGGAGTGAGACCCAGTACTTC. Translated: CASSLAGTSGSETQYF.